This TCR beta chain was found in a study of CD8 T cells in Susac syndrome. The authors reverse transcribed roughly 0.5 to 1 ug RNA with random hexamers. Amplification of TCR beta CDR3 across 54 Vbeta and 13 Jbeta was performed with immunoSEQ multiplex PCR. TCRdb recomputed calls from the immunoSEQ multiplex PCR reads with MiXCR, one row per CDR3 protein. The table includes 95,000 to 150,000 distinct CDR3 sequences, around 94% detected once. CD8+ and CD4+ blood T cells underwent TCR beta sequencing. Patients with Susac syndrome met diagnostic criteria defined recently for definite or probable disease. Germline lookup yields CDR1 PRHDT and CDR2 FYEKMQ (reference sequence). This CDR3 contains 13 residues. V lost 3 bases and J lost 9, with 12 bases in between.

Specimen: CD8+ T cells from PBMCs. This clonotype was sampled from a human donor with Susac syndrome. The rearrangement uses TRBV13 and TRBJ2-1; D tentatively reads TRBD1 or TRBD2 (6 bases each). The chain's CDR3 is CASSLGGLLEQFF. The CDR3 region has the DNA TGTGCCAGCAGCTTGGGGGGCCTACTTGAGCAGTTCTTC.